This is a list of T cell receptor beta chains from one sample in a study of HIV-infected patients and healthy controls. TCRdb re-called the 5' RACE reads with MiXCR, one entry per CDR3 protein. The sample includes some 13,000 distinct CDR3 sequences, roughly 9.9% of them seen just once. Input material: blood. These receptors came from an adult in good health. The CDR3 runs from the conserved cysteine through the conserved F or W. A D gene is named only where the DNA matches it firmly. Part of the rows lack a size; the others show once, few, many or a class for expanded clones.

j_call | clone_size | v_call | d_call | cdr3_nt | cdr3_aa
TRBJ2-3 | NA | TRBV19 | NA | TGTGCCAGTAGAGAGGAGGGTAGCACAGATACGCAGTATTTT | CASREEGSTDTQYF
TRBJ2-1 | medium-sized | TRBV20-1 | NA | TGCAGTGCTCTCCCCTCCCCCTTGAGGGACGCGAGTGAGCAGTTCTTC | CSALPSPLRDASEQFF
TRBJ1-6 | medium-sized | TRBV6-6 | TRBD1 | TGTGCCAGCAGTTTCCCGCCACCGGGACAGGCTTCTAATTCACCCCTCCACTTT | CASSFPPPGQASNSPLHF
TRBJ2-7 | few | TRBV28 | TRBD1 | TGTGCCAGCAGTTTAGATCCCCGGACAGGGAACGAGCAGTACTTC | CASSLDPRTGNEQYF
TRBJ2-5 | NA | TRBV30 | TRBD2 | TGTGCCTACGTGAGCGGGAGGAGAGAGACCCAGTACTTC | CAYVSGRRETQYF
TRBJ2-6 | medium-sized | TRBV4-3 | NA | TGCGCCAGCAGCTCGAATGTAGCCCCCGCTGGGGCCAACGTCCTGACTTTC | CASSSNVAPAGANVLTF
TRBJ2-1 | few | TRBV20-1 | NA | TGCAGTGTCCGATCGTTACACTCCTACAATGAGCAGTTCTTC | CSVRSLHSYNEQFF
TRBJ2-7 | few | TRBV18 | NA | TGTGCCAGCTCACCGGGAACCTACGAGCAGTACTTC | CASSPGTYEQYF
TRBJ2-7 | medium-sized | TRBV30 | TRBD1 | TGTGCCTGGAGTCCACACCGGACAGGGAACTACGAGCAGTACTTC | CAWSPHRTGNYEQYF
TRBJ2-4 | medium-sized | TRBV7-2 | NA | TGTGCCAGCACCCCCCCGGGGCAGCCAAAAAACATTCAGTACTTC | CASTPPGQPKNIQYF
TRBJ2-5 | NA | TRBV20-1 | NA | TGCAGTGCTATACCCCCCCGAGCCCCCAAAGAGACCCAGTACTTC | CSAIPPRAPKETQYF
TRBJ2-1 | medium-sized | TRBV4-3 | TRBD2 | TGCGCCAGCAGCCAATTCGGCGGCGGGGGGGTGAATGAGCAGTTCTTC | CASSQFGGGGVNEQFF
TRBJ2-2 | many | TRBV29-1 | NA | TGCAGCGTTAAGGGGACCGGGGAGCTGTTTTTT | CSVKGTGELFF
TRBJ1-6 | many | TRBV27 | NA | TGTGCCAGCAGTTTCGGGGGGGTGAGTTCACCCCTCCACTTT | CASSFGGVSSPLHF
TRBJ1-2 | medium-sized | TRBV7-2 | NA | TGTGCCAGCAGCTTTGACAGAAACTATGGCTACACCTTC | CASSFDRNYGYTF
TRBJ1-1 | many | TRBV7-9 | NA | TGTGCCAGCAGCTCGAGTGGGGAGGGAAACACTGAAGCTTTCTTT | CASSSSGEGNTEAFF
TRBJ1-5 | many | TRBV6-1 | TRBD1 | TGTGCCAGCAGGTTGGACAGGGCCAATCAGCCCCAGCATTTT | CASRLDRANQPQHF
TRBJ2-6 | medium-sized | TRBV7-2 | NA | TGTGCCAGCAGCCGCACAGGGATCTCTGGGGCCAACGTCCTGACTTTC | CASSRTGISGANVLTF
TRBJ1-3 | many | TRBV7-9 | TRBD1 | TGTGCCAGCAGCTTACGAAGGGGGCTAGGAAACACCATATATTTT | CASSLRRGLGNTIYF
TRBJ2-5 | many | TRBV7-9 | NA | TGTGCCAGCAGCTTAGATAGGGCCACGGAGACCCAGTACTTC | CASSLDRATETQYF
TRBJ1-5 | medium-sized | TRBV29-1 | NA | TGCAGCCCCACGAGGGGGGGACAGCCCCAGCATTTT | CSPTRGGQPQHF
TRBJ1-3 | medium-sized | TRBV6-1 | TRBD1 | TGTGCCAGCAGCCGCCGGGGAGGGGGCGAGTCAACTGGAAACACCATATATTTT | CASSRRGGGESTGNTIYF
TRBJ2-7 | medium-sized | TRBV7-2 | NA | TGTGCCAGCAGCCTAAGGACAGAGCAGTACTTC | CASSLRTEQYF
TRBJ2-1 | NA | TRBV18 | NA | TGTGCCAGCTCACTACCCCTACCACTCCCTAGCTCCTACAATGAGCAGTTCTTC | CASSLPLPLPSSYNEQFF
TRBJ1-5 | many | TRBV6-2/TRBV6-3 | TRBD1 | TGTGCCAGCAGGGATGACAGGGTTTTATATAGCAATCAGCCCCAGCATTTT | CASRDDRVLYSNQPQHF
TRBJ1-5 | few | TRBV4-1 | NA | TGCGCCAGCAGCCAGGTCGGGGTTTCTCAGCCCCAGCATTTT | CASSQVGVSQPQHF
TRBJ1-1 | many | TRBV7-3 | TRBD1 | TGTACCAGCAGCCGACAGGGCCACACTGAAGCTTTCTTT | CTSSRQGHTEAFF
TRBJ2-2 | many | TRBV20-1 | NA | TGCAGTGCTCGCCCGGTACGTCGGTCCGGGGAGCTGTTTTTT | CSARPVRRSGELFF
TRBJ2-5 | NA | TRBV4-3 | NA | TGCGCCAGCAGCCAAGAATTTAGCCGGGAGACCCAGTACTTC | CASSQEFSRETQYF
TRBJ1-4 | many | TRBV6-2/TRBV6-3 | NA | TGTGCCAGCAGTCAACCTCGGGTAACAGTTGCAACTAATGAAAAACTGTTTTTT | CASSQPRVTVATNEKLFF
TRBJ1-2 | NA | TRBV27 | NA | TGTGCCAGCAGTTGGAAGGGGTCTCACCTTAACTATGGCTACACCTTC | CASSWKGSHLNYGYTF
TRBJ1-2 | many | TRBV9 | NA | TGTGCCAGCAGCGTATCCGCAGGACTCTATGGCTACACCTTC | CASSVSAGLYGYTF
TRBJ1-6 | many | TRBV19 | NA | TGTGCCAGTAGTTCGAAGACGGAGGTGAATTCACCCCTCCACTTT | CASSSKTEVNSPLHF
TRBJ1-3 | NA | TRBV6-5 | NA | TGTGCCAGCGGAGACCGAGACTCTGGAAACACCATATATTTT | CASGDRDSGNTIYF
TRBJ2-5 | few | TRBV20-1 | NA | TGCAGTGCTAGAGATCAGCAGGCCGTGGAGACCCAGTACTTC | CSARDQQAVETQYF
TRBJ2-7 | many | TRBV29-1 | NA | TGCAGCGTTGCCGGTCTCCAGGGGGGCAGTGGGAACGAGCAGTACTTC | CSVAGLQGGSGNEQYF
TRBJ2-7 | many | TRBV18 | TRBD1 | TGTGCCAGCTCCCACCTGGCTCATGGCCGGGACAGGGGCTACGAGCAGTACTTC | CASSHLAHGRDRGYEQYF
TRBJ2-3 | many | TRBV14 | TRBD2 | TGTGCCAGCAGCCGACTAGCGGGAGGGGTAAGGTCCACAGATACGCAGTATTTT | CASSRLAGGVRSTDTQYF
TRBJ2-1 | many | TRBV12-3/TRBV12-4 | TRBD2 | TGTGCCAGCAGTTTTTACGGGAGGGGGATTGATGAGCAGTTCTTC | CASSFYGRGIDEQFF
TRBJ2-5 | medium-sized | TRBV15 | NA | TGTGCCACCAGCAGAGGGACAAAGGAGACCCAGTACTTC | CATSRGTKETQYF
TRBJ2-7 | NA | TRBV3-1 | TRBD1 | TGTGCCAGCAGCTCATCCGGGACAGGGGGGTACGAGCAGTACTTC | CASSSSGTGGYEQYF
TRBJ1-1 | many | TRBV7-2 | NA | TGTGCCAGCAGCTCGACCGGGGCCGGAGTCGAAGCTTTCTTT | CASSSTGAGVEAFF
TRBJ2-6 | many | TRBV19 | NA | TGTGCCAGTAATACAGGCGGCTCTGGGGCCAACGTCCTGACTTTC | CASNTGGSGANVLTF
TRBJ1-2 | many | TRBV15 | NA | TGTGCCACCAGCAGAGTCTCGCCGGCTGTCGAAGGCTACACCTTC | CATSRVSPAVEGYTF
TRBJ2-7 | many | TRBV7-9 | NA | TGTGCCAGCAGCCCCCAGTCGACAGAGTACGAGCAGTACTTC | CASSPQSTEYEQYF
TRBJ1-5 | many | TRBV12-3/TRBV12-4 | NA | TGTGCCAGCACCCCGGCAGGGTCCGGGGGTCAGCCCCAGCATTTT | CASTPAGSGGQPQHF
TRBJ2-7 | NA | TRBV7-9 | NA | TGTGCCAGCAGCTCGAAGGGGGGCCCACACTACGAGCAGTACTTC | CASSSKGGPHYEQYF
TRBJ2-2 | NA | TRBV21-1 | NA | TGTGCCAGCAGCTCCCGGACTAGCGGGAGGAGGGGCGGCACCGGGGAGCTGTTTTTT | CASSSRTSGRRGGTGELFF
TRBJ2-1 | many | TRBV6-1 | TRBD2 | TGTGCCAGCAGTCAGACTAGCGATGAGCAGTTCTTC | CASSQTSDEQFF
TRBJ2-1 | medium-sized | TRBV18 | TRBD2 | TGTGCCAGCTCACTCGCCAGGACTAGAGGGGCCGGCTACAATGAGCAGTTCTTC | CASSLARTRGAGYNEQFF
TRBJ2-6 | medium-sized | TRBV12-3/TRBV12-4 | NA | TGTGCCAGCACAGGGGGGGTCGGCTCTGGGGCCAACGTCCTGACTTTC | CASTGGVGSGANVLTF
TRBJ1-1 | NA | TRBV28 | NA | TGTGCCAGCAGTTCCAACGACAGAGGGGGAGAAGCTTTCTTT | CASSSNDRGGEAFF
TRBJ2-3 | NA | TRBV5-1 | NA | TGCGCCAGCAGCTTGGTCCCGGAGGGCACAGATACGCAGTATTTT | CASSLVPEGTDTQYF
TRBJ2-7 | many | TRBV3-1 | NA | TGTGCCAGCAGCCAAGATCAAGGGACGGGGGACGAGCAGTACTTC | CASSQDQGTGDEQYF